The T cell receptor beta chain described here comes from a study of blood T cell repertoires in COVID-19. About the research overall: Nucleic acid was either cDNA or gDNA, and it came from T cells, B-cell-depleted T cells, or PBMCs.

The CDR3 covers 14 residues. The ends were cut back, 2 bases at V and 4 bases at J, with 12 bases in the middle. Germline CDR1 SGHDT, CDR2 YYEEEE. Here immunoSEQ multiplex PCR was the method, and the copy in TCRdb shows in-frame clones only, minus some. The table includes roughly 100,000 clones, about 76% detected once. In this sample, this clone turned up once. This sequence originates from a woman between 70 and 85 years old with acute or convalescent COVID-19. Specimen: peripheral blood. The chain carries TRBV5-6 and TRBJ1-1, with D perhaps TRBD1 (6 bases). The CDR3 is CASSFDRSLTEAFF. The CDR3 nucleotides read TGTGCCAGCAGCTTCGACAGGAGTCTCACTGAAGCTTTCTTT.